Presented here are 5 T cell receptor beta chains from one specimen sequenced in a study of blood T cells in healthy people across ages (dated by TCRdb to the mid-2010s). The library was built by means of 5' RACE. Sequencing relied on an Illumina HiSeq 2500. A second PCR of about 7 to 12 cycles was performed with a sample-barcoded 5' primer and a J-beta primer mix. The raw public reads went through TCRdb reprocessing: fastp at Q25, MiXCR clone calling, in-frame beta chains kept. Rows matching on CDR3 protein sequence are summarized as one entry with the most common DNA and genes. The sample includes around 1.5 million distinct CDR3 sequences, with approximately 60% observed a single time. The ten largest clones capture over 6.5% of the sample. The sequencing sample was made of blood. The source is a man younger than 30 in good health.

In the case of this clonotype: The junction shows a germline mismatch at one end, possibly a read error. This rearrangement joins TRBV20-1 to TRBJ2-5, with 7 bases aligning to TRBD2. The CDR3 runs to 16 residues. CDR1 is DFQATT and CDR2 is SNEGSKA in the germline V gene (reference sequence). The chain's CDR3 is CSAGDGPAGGKETQYF. The CDR3, as DNA: TGCAGTGCTGGAGATGGACCGGCCGGGGGGAAAGAGACCCAGTACTTC.

This clonotype was seen a few times. The chain recombines TRBV7-9 with TRBJ1-2, with D unresolved. Germline V gives CDR1 SEHNR, CDR2 FQNEAQ (reference sequence). V was cut by 6 bases and J by 8 bases, with 16 bases left in between. The CDR3 runs to 13 residues. The CDR3 DNA reads TGTGCCAGCAGACCGGATGCTGATTTCGGCTACACCTTC. Its translation: CASRPDADFGYTF.

V gene TRBV6-1 combines with J gene TRBJ1-3; D unresolved. The germline CDR1 and CDR2 sequences are MNHNS and SASEGT. Trimming took off 2 bases at V and 4 bases at J, with 12 bases between the two ends. This CDR3 has 15 amino acids. This chain's CDR3 is CASSELNGSGNTIYF. CDR3 bases: TGTGCCAGCAGTGAATTAAACGGGTCCGGAAACACCATATATTTT.

The chain is built from TRBV4-1 and TRBJ1-1; D not resolved. Trimming took off 0 bases at V and 8 bases at J, with 7 bases between the two ends. This CDR3 is 12 amino acids long. Looked up from germline, CDR1 is MGHRA and CDR2 is YSYEKL. In DNA, the CDR3 is TGCGCCAGCAGCCAAGATCGCCGGGAAGCTTTCTTT. It encodes CASSQDRREAFF.

This clonotype has just a few counts. The gene calls are TRBV27 and TRBJ2-1; D remains ambiguous. With 5 bases removed from V and 7 bases from J, the gap between germline ends came to 12 bases. Germline-derived CDR1 and CDR2 are MNHEY and SMNVEV (reference sequence). The CDR3 runs 13 residues. CDR3 sequence reads: CASSDSFGNEQFF. CDR3 in DNA: TGTGCCAGCAGTGACTCCTTTGGGAATGAGCAGTTCTTC.